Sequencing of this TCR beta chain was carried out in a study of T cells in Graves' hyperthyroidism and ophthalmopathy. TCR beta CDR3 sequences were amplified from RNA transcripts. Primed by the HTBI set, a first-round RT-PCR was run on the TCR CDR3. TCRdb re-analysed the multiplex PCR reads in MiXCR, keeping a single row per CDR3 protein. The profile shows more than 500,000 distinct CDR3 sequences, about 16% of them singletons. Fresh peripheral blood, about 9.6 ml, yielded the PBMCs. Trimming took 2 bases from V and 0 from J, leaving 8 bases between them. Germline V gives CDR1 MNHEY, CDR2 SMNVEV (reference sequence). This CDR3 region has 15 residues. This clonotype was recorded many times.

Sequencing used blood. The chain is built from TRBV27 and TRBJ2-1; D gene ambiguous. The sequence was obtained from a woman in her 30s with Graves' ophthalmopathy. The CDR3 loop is CASSLVGFSYNEQFF. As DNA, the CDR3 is TGTGCCAGCAGTTTAGTCGGGTTCTCCTACAATGAGCAGTTCTTC.